One TCR beta chain is described in this entry. The antigen remains undetermined. This sample is part of a study of cytomegalovirus exposure and HLA in healthy donors. General study points: Available immune exposure information was restricted to CMV serostatus only. A likely sequencing artifact accounted for one observed cluster of highly shared sequence variants.

Primers: 60 Vbeta forward and 13 Jbeta reverse. Profiled with immunoSEQ multiplex PCR; TCRdb holds only in-frame clones, not every one. The table records 120,000 or so clones, 75% to 90% of them present only once. The CDR3 spans 16 residues. Looked up from germline, CDR1 is LNHDA and CDR2 is SQIVND (reference sequence). The junction had 9 bases not matched to a gene; V was cut back by 5 bases and J by 3 bases. The gene calls are TRBV19 and TRBJ1-1, with 10 bases that match TRBD1. The source material was PBMCs. This sequence was found in a man younger than 35 in good health and CMV-seropositive. The CDR3 nucleotides are TGTGCCAGTAGTTTACCCGGGACAGGGGAACACACTGAAGCTTTCTTT. Protein sequence: CASSLPGTGEHTEAFF.